This entry concerns a single TCR beta chain. These data belong to a study of blood T cell repertoires in COVID-19. Whole-study context: PBMCs, B-cell-depleted T cells, or T cells provided the cDNA or gDNA that made up the material.

This CDR3 is built from 15 residues. Germline V gene lookup returns CDR1 SGHRS and CDR2 YFSETQ. V was shortened by 0 bases and J by 5 bases, with 13 bases between the two germline ends. TCRdb keeps only in-frame clones here, not all; method: immunoSEQ multiplex PCR. The data contain over 70,000 clones, around 80% of them singletons. The sequencing sample was made of peripheral blood. The V call is TRBV5-1, the J call TRBJ2-3; TRBD1 is a possible D gene (5 bases). The TCR sequence derives from a man in his 60s with acute or convalescent COVID-19. The CDR3, as DNA: TGCGCCAGCAGCTTGGATCTCAGGGTAGGAGATACGCAGTATTTT. The encoded protein is CASSLDLRVGDTQYF.